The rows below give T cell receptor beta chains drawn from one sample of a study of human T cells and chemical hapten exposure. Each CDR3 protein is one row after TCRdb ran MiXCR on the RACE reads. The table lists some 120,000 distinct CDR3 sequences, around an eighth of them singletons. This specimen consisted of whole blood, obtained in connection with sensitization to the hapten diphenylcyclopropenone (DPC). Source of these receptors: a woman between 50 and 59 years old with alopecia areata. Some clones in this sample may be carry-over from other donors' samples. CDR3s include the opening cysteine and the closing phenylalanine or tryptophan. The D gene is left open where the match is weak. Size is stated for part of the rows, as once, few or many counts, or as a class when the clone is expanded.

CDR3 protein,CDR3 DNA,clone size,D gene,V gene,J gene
CSATGTYEQYF,TGCAGTGCTACGGGAACCTACGAGCAGTACTTC,many,.,TRBV20-1,TRBJ2-7
CASRIPGQNQAFF,TGTGCCAGCAGGATACCGGGCCAAAATCAAGCTTTCTTT,.,.,TRBV7-2,TRBJ1-1
CASRLACVVSNQPQHF,TGTGCAAGTCGCTTAGCGTGTGTGGTTAGCAATCAGCCCCAGCATTTT,few,.,TRBV12-2,TRBJ1-5
CASSQRGRETQYF,TGTGCCAGCAGCCAACGGGGAAGGGAGACCCAGTACTTC,.,.,TRBV3-1,TRBJ2-5
CASSSERFTLEAFF,TGTGCCAGCAGCTCCGAGCGTTTTACCCTTGAAGCTTTCTTT,.,.,TRBV7-2,TRBJ1-1
CASSLRVLAGGSNEQFF,TGCGCCAGCAGCTTGAGGGTACTAGCGGGAGGGAGCAATGAGCAGTTCTTC,many,TRBD2,TRBV5-1,TRBJ2-1
CASSLKGGLNYGYTF,TGTGCCAGCAGTTTGAAGGGGGGCCTTAACTATGGCTACACCTTC,few,.,TRBV27,TRBJ1-2
CAISESSQPNQPQHF,TGTGCCATCAGTGAGTCGTCGCAGCCAAATCAGCCCCAGCATTTT,.,.,TRBV10-3,TRBJ1-5
CASSTTSGGPRQYF,TGTGCCAGCAGTACGACTAGCGGGGGGCCTAGGCAGTATTTT,many,TRBD2,TRBV12-3/TRBV12-4,TRBJ2-3
CASSQDLSAGELFF,TGTGCCAGCAGCCAAGATCTGAGTGCCGGGGAGCTGTTTTTT,few,.,TRBV3-1,TRBJ2-2
CASSVSGKGQPQHF,TGTGCCAGCAGTGTGTCAGGAAAAGGCCAGCCCCAGCATTTT,.,.,TRBV2,TRBJ1-5